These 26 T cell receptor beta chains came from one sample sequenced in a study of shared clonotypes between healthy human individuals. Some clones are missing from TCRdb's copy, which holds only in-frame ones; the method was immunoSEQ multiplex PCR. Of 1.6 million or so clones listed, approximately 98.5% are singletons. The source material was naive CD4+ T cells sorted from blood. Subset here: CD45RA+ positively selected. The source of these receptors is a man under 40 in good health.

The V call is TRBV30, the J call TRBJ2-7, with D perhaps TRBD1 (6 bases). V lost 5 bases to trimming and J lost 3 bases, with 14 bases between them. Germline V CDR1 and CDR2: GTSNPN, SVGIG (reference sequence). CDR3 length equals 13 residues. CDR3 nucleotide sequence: TGTGCCTGGGCTCCGGGACACCACTACGAGCAGTACTTC. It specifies CAWAPGHHYEQYF.

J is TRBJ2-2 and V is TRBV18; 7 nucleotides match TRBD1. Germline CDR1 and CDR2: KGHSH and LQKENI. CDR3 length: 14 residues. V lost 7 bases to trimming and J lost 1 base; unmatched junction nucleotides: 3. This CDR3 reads CASYDRVNTGELFF. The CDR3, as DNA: TGTGCCAGCTACGACAGGGTGAACACCGGGGAGCTGTTTTTT.

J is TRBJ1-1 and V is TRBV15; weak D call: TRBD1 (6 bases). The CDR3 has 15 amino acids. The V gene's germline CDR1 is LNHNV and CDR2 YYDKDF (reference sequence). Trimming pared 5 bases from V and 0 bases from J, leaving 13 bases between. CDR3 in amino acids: CATSGTGHMNTEAFF. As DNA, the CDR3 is TGTGCCACCAGCGGAACGGGACATATGAACACTGAAGCTTTCTTT.

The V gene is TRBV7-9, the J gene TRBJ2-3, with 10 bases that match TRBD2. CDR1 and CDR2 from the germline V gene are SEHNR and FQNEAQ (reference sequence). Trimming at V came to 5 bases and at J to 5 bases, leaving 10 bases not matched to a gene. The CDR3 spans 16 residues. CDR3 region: CASSHSGTSVRDTQYF. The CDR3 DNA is TGTGCCAGCAGCCATTCCGGGACTAGCGTGAGAGATACGCAGTATTTT.

The DNA of the CDR3 is TGTGCCAGCAGGGGGTGGGGAGGAAACGACAATGAGCAGTTCTTC. Encoded protein: CASRGWGGNDNEQFF. The chain is built from TRBV27 and TRBJ2-1; a weak D match, TRBD2 (6 bases). Germline-derived CDR1 and CDR2 are MNHEY and SMNVEV (reference sequence). The CDR3 runs to 15 residues. The V and J ends lost 6 bases and 5 bases respectively, with 17 bases between them.

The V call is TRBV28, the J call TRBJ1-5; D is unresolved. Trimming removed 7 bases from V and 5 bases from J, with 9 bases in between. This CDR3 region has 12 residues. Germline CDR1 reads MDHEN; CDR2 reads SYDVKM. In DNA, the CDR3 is TGTGCCAGCACCGAAAGAGATCAGCCCCAGCATTTT. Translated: CASTERDQPQHF. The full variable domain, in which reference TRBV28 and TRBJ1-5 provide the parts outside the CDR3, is DVKVTQSSRYLVKRTGEKVFLECVQDMDHENMFWYRQDPGLGLRLIYFSYDVKMKEKGDIPEGYSVSREKKERFSLILESASTNQTSMYLCASTERDQPQHFGDGTRLSIL.

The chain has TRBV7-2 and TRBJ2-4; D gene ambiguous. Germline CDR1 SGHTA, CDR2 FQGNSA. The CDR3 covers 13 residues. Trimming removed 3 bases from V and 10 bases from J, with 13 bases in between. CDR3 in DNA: TGTGCCAGCAGCTTGGGTTGGCAGTCTATTCAGTACTTC. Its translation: CASSLGWQSIQYF. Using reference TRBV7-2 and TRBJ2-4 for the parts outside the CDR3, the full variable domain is GAGVSQSPSNKVTEKGKDVELRCDPISGHTALYWYRQSLGQGLEFLIYFQGNSAPDKSGLPSDRFSAERTGGSVSTLTIQRTQQEDSAVYLCASSLGWQSIQYFGAGTRLSVL.

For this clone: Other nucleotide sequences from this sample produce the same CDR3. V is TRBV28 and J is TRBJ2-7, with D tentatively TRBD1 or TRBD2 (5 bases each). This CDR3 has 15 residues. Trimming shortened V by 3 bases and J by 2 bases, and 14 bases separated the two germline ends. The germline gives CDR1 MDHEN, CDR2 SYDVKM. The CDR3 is CASSFPGQATYEQYF. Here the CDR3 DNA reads TGTGCCAGCAGTTTCCCGGGGCAAGCCACCTACGAGCAGTACTTC.

CDR3 nucleotides: TGTGCCAGCTCACTTGCCGGGACAGGTAGCACAGATACGCAGTATTTT. It is translated as CASSLAGTGSTDTQYF. The chain joins TRBV18 to TRBJ2-3; TRBD1 agrees at 8 bases. The CDR3 runs to 16 residues. The V segment lost 4 bases and the J segment 0 bases; nucleotides outside the gene matches: 6. The germline V gene encodes CDR1 KGHSH and CDR2 LQKENI.

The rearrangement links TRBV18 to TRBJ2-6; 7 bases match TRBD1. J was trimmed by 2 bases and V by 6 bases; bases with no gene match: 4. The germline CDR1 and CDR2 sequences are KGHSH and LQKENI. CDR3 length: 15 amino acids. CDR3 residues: CASSSTGAGANVLTF. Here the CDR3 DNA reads TGTGCCAGCTCGTCAACAGGGGCTGGGGCCAACGTCCTGACTTTC.

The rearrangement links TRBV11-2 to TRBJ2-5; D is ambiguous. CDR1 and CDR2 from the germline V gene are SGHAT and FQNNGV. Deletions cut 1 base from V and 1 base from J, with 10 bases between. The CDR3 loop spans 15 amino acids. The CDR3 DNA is TGTGCCAGCAGCTTAGTCGGGCCAAGCCAAGAGACCCAGTACTTC. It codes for CASSLVGPSQETQYF.

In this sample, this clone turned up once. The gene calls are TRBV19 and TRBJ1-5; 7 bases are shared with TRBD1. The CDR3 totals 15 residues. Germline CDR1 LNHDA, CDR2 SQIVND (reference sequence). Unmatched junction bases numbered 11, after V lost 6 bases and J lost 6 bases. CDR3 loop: CASRTTGAVGQPQHF. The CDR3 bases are TGTGCCAGTAGGACCACAGGGGCGGTCGGTCAGCCCCAGCATTTT.

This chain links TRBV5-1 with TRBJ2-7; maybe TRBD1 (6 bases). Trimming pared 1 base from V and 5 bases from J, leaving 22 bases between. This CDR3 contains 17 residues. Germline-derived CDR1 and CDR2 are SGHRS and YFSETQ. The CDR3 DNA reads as TGCGCCAGCAGCTTGCTTGGTTCCGGGACATCTAGCAACGAGCAGTACTTC. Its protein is CASSLLGSGTSSNEQYF.

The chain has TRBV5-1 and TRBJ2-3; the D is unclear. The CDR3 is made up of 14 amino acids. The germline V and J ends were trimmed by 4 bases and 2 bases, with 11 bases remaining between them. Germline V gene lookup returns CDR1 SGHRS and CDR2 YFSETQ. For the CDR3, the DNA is TGCGCCAGCAGCACCGACGGAATCACAGATACGCAGTATTTT. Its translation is CASSTDGITDTQYF.

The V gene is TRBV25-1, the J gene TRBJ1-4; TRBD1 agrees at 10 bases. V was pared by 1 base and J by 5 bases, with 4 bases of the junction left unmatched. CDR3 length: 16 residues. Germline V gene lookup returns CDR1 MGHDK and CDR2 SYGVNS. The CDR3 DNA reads TGTGCCAGCAGTGAATGGGGGGGACAGGGGAATGAAAAACTGTTTTTT. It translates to CASSEWGGQGNEKLFF.

The CDR3, as DNA: TGTGCCAGCAGGGCCCCTAGGGTAGCGGGAAGGAGTGGCACAGATACGCAGTATTTT. Protein: CASRAPRVAGRSGTDTQYF. The chain has TRBV7-2 and TRBJ2-3; 8 bases match TRBD2. In germline, CDR1 is SGHTA, CDR2 FQGNSA. J was trimmed by 1 base and V by 6 bases; bases with no gene match: 18. This CDR3 comprises 19 residues.

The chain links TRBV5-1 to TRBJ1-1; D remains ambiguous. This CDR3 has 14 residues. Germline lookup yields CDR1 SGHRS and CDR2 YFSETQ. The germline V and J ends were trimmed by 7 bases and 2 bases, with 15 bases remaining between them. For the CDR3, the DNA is TGCGCCAGCGCAACGATGGGCAGCAACACTGAAGCTTTCTTT. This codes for CASATMGSNTEAFF.

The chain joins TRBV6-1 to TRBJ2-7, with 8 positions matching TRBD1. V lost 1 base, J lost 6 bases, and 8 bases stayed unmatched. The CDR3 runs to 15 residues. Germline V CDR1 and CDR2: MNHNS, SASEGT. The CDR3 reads CASSEVFGQGAEQYF. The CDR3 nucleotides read TGTGCCAGCAGTGAAGTGTTCGGACAGGGAGCCGAGCAGTACTTC.

DNA for the CDR3: TGCGCCAGCAGATCGTTGGGGGGCACCGGGGAGCTGTTTTTT. Protein product: CASRSLGGTGELFF. The chain links TRBV5-1 to TRBJ2-2; D may be TRBD2 (6 bases). The CDR3 runs 14 residues. Trimming pared 5 bases from V and 4 bases from J, leaving 12 bases between. Per the germline V gene, CDR1 is SGHRS and CDR2 is YFSETQ.

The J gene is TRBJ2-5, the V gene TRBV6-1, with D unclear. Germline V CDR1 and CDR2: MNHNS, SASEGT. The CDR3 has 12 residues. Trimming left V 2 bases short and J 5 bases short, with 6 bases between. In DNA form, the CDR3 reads TGTGCCAGCAGTGAAAATTTGGAGACCCAGTACTTC. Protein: CASSENLETQYF.

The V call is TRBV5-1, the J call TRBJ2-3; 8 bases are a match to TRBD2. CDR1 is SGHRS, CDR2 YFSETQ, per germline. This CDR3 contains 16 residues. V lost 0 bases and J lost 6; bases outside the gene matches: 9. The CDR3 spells CASSLVTGGPIDTQYF. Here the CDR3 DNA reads TGCGCCAGCAGCTTGGTAACGGGAGGGCCAATTGATACGCAGTATTTT.

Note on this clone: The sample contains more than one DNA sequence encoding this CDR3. The CDR3 region is CASSLAGEQYF. DNA for the CDR3: TGTGCCAGCAGCTTAGCCGGCGAGCAGTACTTC. The rearrangement joins TRBV7-6 to TRBJ2-7; D remains unclear. V lost 0 bases and J 6 bases, leaving 3 bases between the germline ends. The CDR3 totals 11 residues. The germline gives CDR1 SGHVS, CDR2 FNYEAQ.

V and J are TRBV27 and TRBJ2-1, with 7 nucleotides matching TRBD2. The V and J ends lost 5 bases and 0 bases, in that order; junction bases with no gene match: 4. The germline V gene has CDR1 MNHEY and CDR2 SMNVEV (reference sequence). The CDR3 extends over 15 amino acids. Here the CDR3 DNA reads TGTGCCAGCAGTCTAGCGGTCAGCTCCTACAATGAGCAGTTCTTC. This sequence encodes CASSLAVSSYNEQFF.

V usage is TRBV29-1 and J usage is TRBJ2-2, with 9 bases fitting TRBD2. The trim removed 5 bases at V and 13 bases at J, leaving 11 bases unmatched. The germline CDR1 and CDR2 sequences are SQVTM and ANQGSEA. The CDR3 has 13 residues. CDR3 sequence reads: CSVRLAAEGALFF. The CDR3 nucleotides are TGCAGCGTTAGACTAGCGGCCGAGGGCGCGCTGTTTTTT.

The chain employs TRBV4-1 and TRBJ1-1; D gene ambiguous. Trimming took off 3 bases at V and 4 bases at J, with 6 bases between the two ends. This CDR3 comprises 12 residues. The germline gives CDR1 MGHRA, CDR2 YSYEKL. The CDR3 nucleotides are TGCGCCAGCAGCCACCCGTTCACTGAAGCTTTCTTT. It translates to CASSHPFTEAFF.

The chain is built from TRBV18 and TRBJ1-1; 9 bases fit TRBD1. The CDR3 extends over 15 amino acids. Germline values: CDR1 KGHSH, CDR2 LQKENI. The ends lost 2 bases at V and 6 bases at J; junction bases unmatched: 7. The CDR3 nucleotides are TGTGCCAGCTCACCAGGGACAGGGCTAGACGCTGAAGCTTTCTTT. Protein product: CASSPGTGLDAEAFF.